In its sample, the clone carrying this TCR beta chain was seen once. Assay: immunoSEQ multiplex PCR; the TCRdb copy retains only in-frame clones and omits some. The sample holds around 20,000 clones; 88% are singletons and the top ten take about 10%. These data come from a study of control samples from healthy donors and cancer patients. The V gene's germline CDR1 is MNHEY and CDR2 SMNVEV (reference sequence). V shed 3 bases and J shed 10 bases, with 7 bases lying between them. CDR3 length: 11 amino acids. This receptor was obtained from a woman aged 55 to 70 with head and neck cancer. This sequence joins TRBV27 and TRBJ2-1; D is perhaps TRBD1 (5 bases). Sequencing was performed on PBMCs. CDR3 bases: TGTGCCAGCAGTTTGGGGCAAGAGCAGTTCTTC. Translating gives CASSLGQEQFF.